Described below is a single T cell receptor beta chain sequence and its context. Cells designated naive CD8 were CD45RO-negative and were positively selected for CCR7, with terminally differentiated effector memory CD45RA+ cells excluded. The assay was immunoSEQ multiplex PCR, and TCRdb's table has in-frame clones only and misses some. The data hold about 2.2 million clones, with 85% to 95% observed a single time. The data originate from a study of shared clonotypes between healthy human individuals. The wider study: The study drew on a couple of women and three men aged 18 to 49 as donors.

The sample was naive CD8+ T cells from PBMCs. This TCR derives from a man younger than 35 in good health. Some clones in this sample may be carry-over from other donors' samples.

This CDR3 is CASSFSARTYEQYF. The CDR3 nucleotides are TGTGCCAGCAGCTTTTCCGCCAGAACCTACGAGCAGTACTTC. V and J are TRBV11-2 and TRBJ2-7; D gene ambiguous. The CDR3 totals 14 residues. V was trimmed by 3 bases and J by 2 bases, leaving 11 bases between them. In germline, CDR1 is SGHAT, CDR2 FQNNGV.